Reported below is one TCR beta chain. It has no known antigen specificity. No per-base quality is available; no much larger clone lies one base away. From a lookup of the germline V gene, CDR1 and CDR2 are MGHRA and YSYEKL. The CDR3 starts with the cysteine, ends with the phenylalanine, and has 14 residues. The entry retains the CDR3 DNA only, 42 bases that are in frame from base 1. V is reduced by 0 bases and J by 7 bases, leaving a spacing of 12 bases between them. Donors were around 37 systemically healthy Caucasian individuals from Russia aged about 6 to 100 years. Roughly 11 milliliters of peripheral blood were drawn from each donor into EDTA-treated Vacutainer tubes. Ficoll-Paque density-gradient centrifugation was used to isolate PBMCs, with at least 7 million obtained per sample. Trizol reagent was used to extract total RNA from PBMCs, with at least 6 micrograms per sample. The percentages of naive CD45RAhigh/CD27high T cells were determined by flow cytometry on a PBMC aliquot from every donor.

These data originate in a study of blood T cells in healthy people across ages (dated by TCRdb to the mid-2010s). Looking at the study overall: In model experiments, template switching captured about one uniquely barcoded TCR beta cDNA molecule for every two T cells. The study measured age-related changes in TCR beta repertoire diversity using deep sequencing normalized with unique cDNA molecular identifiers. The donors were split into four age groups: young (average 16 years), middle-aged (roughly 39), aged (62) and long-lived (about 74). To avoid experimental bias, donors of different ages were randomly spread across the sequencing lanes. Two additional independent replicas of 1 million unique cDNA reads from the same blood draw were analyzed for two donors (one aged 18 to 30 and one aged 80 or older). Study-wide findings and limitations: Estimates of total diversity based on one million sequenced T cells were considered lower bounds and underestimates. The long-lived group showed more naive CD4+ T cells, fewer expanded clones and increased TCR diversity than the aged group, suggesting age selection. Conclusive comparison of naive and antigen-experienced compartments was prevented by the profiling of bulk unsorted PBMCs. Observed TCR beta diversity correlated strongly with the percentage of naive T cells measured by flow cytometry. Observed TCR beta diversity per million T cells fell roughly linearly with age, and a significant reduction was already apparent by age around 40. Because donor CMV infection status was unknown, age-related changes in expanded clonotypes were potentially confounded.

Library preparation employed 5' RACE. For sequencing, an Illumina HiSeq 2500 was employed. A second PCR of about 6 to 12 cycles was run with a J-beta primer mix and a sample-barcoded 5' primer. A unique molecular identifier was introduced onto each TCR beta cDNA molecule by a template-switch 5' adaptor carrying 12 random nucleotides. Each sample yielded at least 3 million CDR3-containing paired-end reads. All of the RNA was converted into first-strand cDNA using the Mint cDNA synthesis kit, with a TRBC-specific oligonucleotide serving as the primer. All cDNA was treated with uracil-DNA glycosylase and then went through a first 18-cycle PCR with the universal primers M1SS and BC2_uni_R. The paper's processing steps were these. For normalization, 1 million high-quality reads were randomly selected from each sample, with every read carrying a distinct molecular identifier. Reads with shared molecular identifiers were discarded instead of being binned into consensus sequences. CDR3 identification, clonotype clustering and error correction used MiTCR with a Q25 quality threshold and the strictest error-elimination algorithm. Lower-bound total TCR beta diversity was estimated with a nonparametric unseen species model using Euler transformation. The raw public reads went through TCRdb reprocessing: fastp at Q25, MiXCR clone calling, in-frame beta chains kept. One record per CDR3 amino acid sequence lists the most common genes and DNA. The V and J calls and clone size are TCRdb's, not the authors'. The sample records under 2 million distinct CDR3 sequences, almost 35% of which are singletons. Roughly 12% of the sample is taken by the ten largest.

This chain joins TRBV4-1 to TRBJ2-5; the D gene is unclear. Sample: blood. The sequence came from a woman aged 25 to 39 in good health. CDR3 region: CASSQEGVSLTQYF. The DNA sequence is TGCGCCAGCAGCCAAGAGGGCGTAAGTTTGACCCAGTACTTC.